This TCR beta chain was captured in a study of T cells in Graves' hyperthyroidism and ophthalmopathy. The CDR3 has 17 amino acids. The V end lost 1 base, the J end lost 2 bases, and 18 bases lay between the germline ends. The germline CDR1 and CDR2 sequences are LGHDT and YNNKEL (reference sequence). This clonotype appeared many times. Amplification yielded TCR beta CDR3 regions, with RNA transcripts as the source. The primer set for the first-round RT-PCR of the TCR CDR3 was HTBI. TCRdb re-called the multiplex PCR reads through MiXCR, storing one row per CDR3 protein. The table records hundreds of thousands of distinct CDR3 sequences, around 19% of them present only once.

The sequenced material came from blood. The TCR was taken from a woman aged 50 to 60 with Graves' hyperthyroidism that later progressed to Graves' ophthalmopathy. The rearrangement links TRBV3-1 to TRBJ2-7; tentative D call: TRBD1 (5 bases). As DNA, the CDR3 is TGTGCCAGCAGCCAAGGGGCGACAACACTGGGGCCCTACGAGCAGTACTTC. This sequence encodes CASSQGATTLGPYEQYF.